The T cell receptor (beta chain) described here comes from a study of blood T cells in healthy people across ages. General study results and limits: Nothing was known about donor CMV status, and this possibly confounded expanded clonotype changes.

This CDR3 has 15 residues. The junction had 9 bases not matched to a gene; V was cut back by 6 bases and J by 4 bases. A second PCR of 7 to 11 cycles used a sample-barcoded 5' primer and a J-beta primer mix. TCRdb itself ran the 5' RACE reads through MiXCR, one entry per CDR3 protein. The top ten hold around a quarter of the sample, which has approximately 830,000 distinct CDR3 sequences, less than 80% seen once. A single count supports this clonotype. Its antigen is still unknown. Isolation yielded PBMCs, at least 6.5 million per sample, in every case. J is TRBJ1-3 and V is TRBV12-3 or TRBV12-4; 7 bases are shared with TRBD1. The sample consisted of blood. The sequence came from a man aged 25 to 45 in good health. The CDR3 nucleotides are TGTGCCAGCAGCCCACAGGGGCTTCCCGGAAACACCATATATTTT. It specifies CASSPQGLPGNTIYF.